The rows below give T cell receptor beta chains drawn from one sample of a study of cytomegalovirus exposure and HLA in healthy donors. The data were produced by immunoSEQ multiplex PCR, yet TCRdb's version contains in-frame clones alone and is incomplete. The repertoire has some 85,000 clones, about 96% of them found once; the top ten carry roughly 1.3%. The sample consisted of PBMCs. Every receptor here comes from a woman aged 18-35 years in good health and CMV-seronegative. The CDR3 runs from the conserved cysteine through the conserved F or W. D genes are given only for firm matches. Rows may omit the clone size; those that give it use once, few, many or a size class.

>NA|TRBV6-6|TRBJ2-1|TRBD2
TGTGCCAGCAGCGAACTAGCGGGAGGGCCCAACAATGAGCAGTTCTTC
CASSELAGGPNNEQFF
>once|TRBV19|TRBJ1-5|TRBD1
TGTGCCAGTGGGACAGAGGTTAGCAATCAGCCCCAGCATTTT
CASGTEVSNQPQHF
>NA|TRBV23-1|TRBJ2-2|NA
TGCGCCAGCAGTCTGGGGATCAGGGGCCATAAAAAAAAAGGGGAGCTGTTTTTT
CASSLGIRGHKKKGELFF
>NA|TRBV7-6|TRBJ2-5|TRBD2
TGTGCCAGCAGCGTAACCGGGACTAGCGGGAGGGAGACCCAGTACTTC
CASSVTGTSGRETQYF
>NA|TRBV29-1|TRBJ2-2|NA
TGCAGCATCACATCAGGGACATTCACCGGGGAGCTGTTTTTT
CSITSGTFTGELFF
>NA|TRBV7-9|TRBJ1-4|NA
TGTGCCAGCAGCTTAGCGCCCAGGACTGGTGAAAAACTGTTTTTT
CASSLAPRTGEKLFF
>NA|TRBV5-4|TRBJ2-1|TRBD2
TGTGCCAGCAGCTTGGATACTAGCGGGACCTACAATGAGCAGTTCTTC
CASSLDTSGTYNEQFF
>NA|TRBV28|TRBJ2-7|NA
TGTGCCAGCAGCTTATCAGGGGGGTTCTACGAGCAGTACTTC
CASSLSGGFYEQYF
>NA|TRBV28|TRBJ2-7|TRBD1
TGTGCCAGCAGGATGACAGGGGGCTACGAGCAGTACTTC
CASRMTGGYEQYF
>NA|TRBV27|TRBJ2-2|TRBD1
TGTGCCAGCAGCCCGCAGATAGGGCGACAGGGTGGCACCGGGGAGCTGTTTTTT
CASSPQIGRQGGTGELFF
>NA|TRBV6-5|TRBJ2-3|TRBD1
TGTGCCAGCAGTTACACGGGACAGGGGGGCACAGATACGCAGTATTTT
CASSYTGQGGTDTQYF
>NA|TRBV6-6|TRBJ1-1|TRBD1
TGTGCCAGCCTTAGTTCGGACAGGGTGGGCACTGAAGCTTTCTTT
CASLSSDRVGTEAFF
>few|TRBV19|TRBJ2-3|TRBD1
TGTGCCAGTAGTATACTGGGGACAGGGTTCGCGGATACGCAGTATTTT
CASSILGTGFADTQYF
>NA|TRBV5-1|TRBJ1-5|NA
TGCGCCAGCAGCTTAGCACCTAGGACAGAATCGAATCAGCCCCAGCATTTT
CASSLAPRTESNQPQHF
>once|TRBV5-6|TRBJ2-1|TRBD2
TGTGCCAGCAGCTTAGGCGGGAGGGCCTTTGAGCAGTTCTTC
CASSLGGRAFEQFF
>NA|TRBV4-1|TRBJ2-5|NA
TGCGCCAGCAGCCAAGCTGTGGCGGGCCAAGAGACCCAGTACTTC
CASSQAVAGQETQYF
>NA|TRBV10-3|TRBJ1-2|TRBD1
TGTGCCATCAGTCGAGGGACAGGGAATGGCTACACCTTC
CAISRGTGNGYTF
>NA|TRBV27|TRBJ2-3|TRBD2
TGTGCCAGCAGTTTTGGGGGGGGAGGGCGGGATACGCAGTATTTT
CASSFGGGGRDTQYF
>NA|TRBV5-1|TRBJ2-5|TRBD2
TGCGCCAGCAGCTGGGGATCTAGCGGGACGGGGGAGACCCAGTACTTC
CASSWGSSGTGETQYF
>NA|TRBV15|TRBJ2-1|TRBD1
TGTGCCACCAGCAGAGACGGGACAGAGTACAATGAGCAGTTCTTC
CATSRDGTEYNEQFF
>NA|TRBV27|TRBJ2-7|TRBD1
TGTGCCAGCAGACGGGACAGGGGTAGTAACGAGCAGTACTTC
CASRRDRGSNEQYF
>NA|TRBV11-2|TRBJ2-7|NA
TGTGCCAGCAGCTTAGCCGGAGCTACTTACGAGCAGTACTTC
CASSLAGATYEQYF
>NA|TRBV29-1|TRBJ2-3|TRBD2
TGCAGCGTGGATATTAGCGGGCGGACAGATACGCAGTATTTT
CSVDISGRTDTQYF
>once|TRBV2|TRBJ2-3|TRBD2
TGTGCCAGCAGGGGGGGGGTTAGCACAGATACGCAGTATTTT
CASRGGVSTDTQYF
>NA|TRBV28|TRBJ2-7|NA
TGTGCCAGCAGGAGTGCCTACGAGCAGTACTTC
CASRSAYEQYF
>NA|TRBV2|TRBJ1-2|NA
TGTGCCAGGACGCAGCGGGGTATCGATGGCTACACCTTC
CARTQRGIDGYTF
>NA|TRBV7-2|TRBJ2-7|NA
TGTGCCAGCAGCGCCCGGGCGGCGAGAGGGCGAGGCTACGAGCAGTACTTC
CASSARAARGRGYEQYF
>once|TRBV7-8|TRBJ1-4|TRBD1
TGTGCCAGCAGCTTAGCCCGGACAGGCCTCACTAATGAAAAACTGTTTTTT
CASSLARTGLTNEKLFF
>NA|TRBV27|TRBJ2-5|TRBD1
TGTGCCAGTAGACAGGGGGCTAACCACAAGGAGACCCAGTACTTC
CASRQGANHKETQYF
>NA|TRBV11-2|TRBJ2-7|NA
TGTGCCAGCAGCTGGAGGGGACAGACACCTCCCTACGAGCAGTACTTC
CASSWRGQTPPYEQYF
>NA|TRBV4-1|TRBJ2-2|NA
TGCGCCAGCAGCCAAGATACTCGCGTCACCGGGGAGCTGTTTTTT
CASSQDTRVTGELFF
>NA|TRBV28|TRBJ2-3|TRBD1
TGTGCCAGCAAAGGGGGCCTTAGCACAGATACGCAGTATTTT
CASKGGLSTDTQYF
>NA|TRBV28|TRBJ2-5|NA
TGTGCCAGCAGTTTTGGAGGACAGTTTCATCCCCAGTACTTC
CASSFGGQFHPQYF
>NA|TRBV19|TRBJ1-1|TRBD1
TGTGCCAGTAGTAGGGACAGGGGCCTATCCGAAGCTTTCTTT
CASSRDRGLSEAFF
>NA|TRBV27|TRBJ1-5|NA
TGTGCCAGCAGTTTATCGGGCAGGGCTAGTAATAGCAATCAGCCCCAGCATTTT
CASSLSGRASNSNQPQHF
>NA|TRBV9|TRBJ2-5|TRBD2
TGTGCCAGCAGTACCGGAGGGGGACTAGGGGAGACCCAGTACTTC
CASSTGGGLGETQYF
>NA|TRBV25-1|TRBJ1-3|NA
TGTGCCAGCAGTGAAGGAGGCGTCTCTGGAAACACCATATATTTT
CASSEGGVSGNTIYF
>NA|TRBV27|TRBJ2-5|TRBD1
TGTGCCAGCAGTTTAACAGGGGCGGTTGGATACTCTAGAGAGACCCAGTACTTC
CASSLTGAVGYSRETQYF
>NA|TRBV5-1|TRBJ2-7|TRBD2
TGCGCCAGCAGCTTGTCTCTAGCGGGAGCATCCTACGAGCAGTACTTC
CASSLSLAGASYEQYF
>NA|TRBV11-2|TRBJ1-5|NA
TGTGCCAGCAGCTTAGGGCAGGGCCCCTCGGCGCCCCAGCATTTT
CASSLGQGPSAPQHF
>NA|TRBV9|TRBJ1-5|NA
TGTGCCAGCAGCGTAGGGAGCGCGGGCAATCAGCCCCAGCATTTT
CASSVGSAGNQPQHF
>NA|TRBV6-4|TRBJ1-2|TRBD1
TGTGCCGGAGACACTACAGGGGCCGACTATGGCTACACCTTC
CAGDTTGADYGYTF
>NA|TRBV19|TRBJ1-5|TRBD1
TGTGCCAGTAGTGAGGACAGGGCCCAGCCCCAGCATTTT
CASSEDRAQPQHF
>NA|TRBV5-1|TRBJ1-1|NA
TGCGCCAGCAGGACCCTACTGACAGAACGAGCTTTCTTT
CASRTLLTERAFF
>NA|TRBV10-3|TRBJ2-1|NA
TGTGCCATCAGTGAGCTTCAGGATGAGCAGTTCTTC
CAISELQDEQFF
>NA|TRBV10-3|TRBJ2-2|NA
TGTGCCATCAGTGAGTCAGGAGTTCTCGGGGAGCTGTTTTTT
CAISESGVLGELFF
>NA|TRBV25-1|TRBJ2-1|NA
TGTGCCAGCAGTGAATACATTCAAGGGAGCTCCTACAATGAGCAGTTCTTC
CASSEYIQGSSYNEQFF
>NA|TRBV10-1|TRBJ1-5|NA
TGCGCCAGCAGTGAGTCGGGAGATCAGCCCCAGCATTTT
CASSESGDQPQHF
>NA|TRBV2|TRBJ2-5|TRBD2
TGTGCCAGCAGTGAGCGATCTTCTAGCGGAGACCTCCAAGAGACCCAGTACTTC
CASSERSSSGDLQETQYF
>once|TRBV29-1|TRBJ2-7|NA
TGCAGCGTTGGGGGTGGGGCCCTCGTTGATTACGAGCAGTACTTC
CSVGGGALVDYEQYF
>NA|TRBV30|TRBJ2-3|TRBD2
TGTGCCTGGAGGCTACTAGCGGACACAGATACGCAGTATTTT
CAWRLLADTDTQYF
>once|TRBV7-6|TRBJ1-2|NA
TGTGCCAGCAGCCCCGCGGGGCTAAATAACTATGGCTACACCTTC
CASSPAGLNNYGYTF
>NA|TRBV14|TRBJ1-4|NA
TGTGCCAGCAGCCAGGGGGGGCTGACTAATGAAAAACTGTTTTTT
CASSQGGLTNEKLFF
>NA|TRBV5-1|TRBJ1-1|TRBD1
TGCGCCAGCAGCTTGGATTACAGGGGTGGCACTGAAGCTTTCTTT
CASSLDYRGGTEAFF
>NA|TRBV5-1|TRBJ1-1|NA
TGCGCCAGCAGCTTGGGGAGCCCGAACACTGAAGCTTTCTTT
CASSLGSPNTEAFF
>NA|TRBV5-1|TRBJ1-3|NA
TGCGCCAGCAGCCGAACCCGGACAGACTCTGGAAACACCATATATTTT
CASSRTRTDSGNTIYF
>once|TRBV2|TRBJ1-1|NA
TGTGCCAGCTTAACGGTGAACACTGAAGCTTTCTTT
CASLTVNTEAFF